Listed here are 4 T cell receptor beta chains from one sample, sequenced in a study of identical twins (dated by TCRdb to 2016 to 2017). Library creation used 5' RACE. Sequencer: Illumina HiSeq 2000. The raw public reads went through TCRdb reprocessing: fastp at Q25, MiXCR clone calling, in-frame beta chains kept. Under each unique CDR3 protein, matching rows form one entry showing the most common genes and DNA. This sample comprises hundreds of thousands of distinct CDR3 sequences, roughly 18% of them detected only once. The ten biggest clones cover about 12% of the sample. Separately, the same data were catalogued under a study of T cells expressing NK-cell markers.

Input material: PBMCs. The receptors were gathered from a young woman in good health.

This clonotype was detected only a few times. V gene TRBV6-5 combines with J gene TRBJ2-2, with TRBD2 identical over 11 bases. The ends lost 2 bases at V and 6 bases at J; junction bases unmatched: 5. This CDR3 spans 16 amino acids. Germline CDR1 is MNHEY and CDR2 is SVGAGI. The CDR3 nucleotides are TGTGCCAGCAGTTACGTGGGGACTAGCGGAGCCGGGGAGCTGTTTTTT. Translating it yields CASSYVGTSGAGELFF.

A note on this clonotype: One end of the junction is discordant with germline, which a read error may explain. The V gene is TRBV20-1, the J gene TRBJ2-2; TRBD2 agrees at 7 bases. In germline, CDR1 is DFQATT, CDR2 SNEGSKA (reference sequence). The CDR3 is 14 residues long. In DNA, the CDR3 is TGCAGTACTAGAGCGGGGACCAACACCGGGGAGCTGTTTTTT. It translates to CSTRAGTNTGELFF.

The V call is TRBV7-7, the J call TRBJ2-7; 7 nucleotides match TRBD1. Germline CDR1 and CDR2: SSHAT and FNYEAQ (reference sequence). The CDR3 extends over 14 amino acids. V gave up 2 bases and J gave up 5 bases; unmatched junction bases: 6. Written as DNA, the CDR3 is TGTGCCAGCAGCTTAACGACAGGGCACGACGAGCAGTACTTC. Translation gives CASSLTTGHDEQYF.

In its sample, this clonotype was seen a few times. V and J are TRBV20-1 and TRBJ2-1, with 8 nucleotides matching TRBD1. CDR3 length equals 14 residues. Per germline, CDR1 DFQATT and CDR2 SNEGSKA (reference sequence). Trimming at V came to 6 bases and at J to 4 bases, leaving 8 bases not matched to a gene. The CDR3 coding sequence is TGCAGTGCCAAGGGACAGGTGAGGTACAATGAGCAGTTCTTC. Translated, it gives CSAKGQVRYNEQFF.